This T cell receptor beta chain originates from a study of post-analysis software for immune sequencing data. Study context: The courses of disease that were included comprised relapsing-remitting, secondary progressive and progressive-relapsing multiple sclerosis. Study-level points and caveats: By F measure, strong co-clustering occurred among samples prepared in the same batch. Patients carried five TRBV segments more frequently than controls did, and TRBV5-6, TRBV5-1 and TRBV20-1 were among them. For normalized Chao1 diversity, multiple sclerosis patients scored significantly lower than controls did.

A note on this clonotype: Its specificity is not known.

The CDR3 spans 13 residues. V gave up 4 bases and J gave up 4 bases, with 10 bases separating them. Germline values: CDR1 SGHDN, CDR2 FVKESK. Prepared libraries of TCR beta cDNA carried unique molecular identifiers. Some 500,000 cDNA molecules were obtained per 1 to 10 million input T cells. TCRdb reprocessed the PCR reads with MiXCR, giving one entry per CDR3 protein. The sample records some 690,000 distinct CDR3 sequences, approximately 59% being singletons. This clonotype was sampled from a girl aged 2-10 years with multiple sclerosis. This rearrangement joins TRBV14 to TRBJ1-2; D not resolved. The sample taken for sequencing was blood. CDR3 residues: CASSPSDGYGYTF. The CDR3 DNA reads TGTGCCAGCAGCCCCTCGGACGGCTATGGCTACACCTTC.